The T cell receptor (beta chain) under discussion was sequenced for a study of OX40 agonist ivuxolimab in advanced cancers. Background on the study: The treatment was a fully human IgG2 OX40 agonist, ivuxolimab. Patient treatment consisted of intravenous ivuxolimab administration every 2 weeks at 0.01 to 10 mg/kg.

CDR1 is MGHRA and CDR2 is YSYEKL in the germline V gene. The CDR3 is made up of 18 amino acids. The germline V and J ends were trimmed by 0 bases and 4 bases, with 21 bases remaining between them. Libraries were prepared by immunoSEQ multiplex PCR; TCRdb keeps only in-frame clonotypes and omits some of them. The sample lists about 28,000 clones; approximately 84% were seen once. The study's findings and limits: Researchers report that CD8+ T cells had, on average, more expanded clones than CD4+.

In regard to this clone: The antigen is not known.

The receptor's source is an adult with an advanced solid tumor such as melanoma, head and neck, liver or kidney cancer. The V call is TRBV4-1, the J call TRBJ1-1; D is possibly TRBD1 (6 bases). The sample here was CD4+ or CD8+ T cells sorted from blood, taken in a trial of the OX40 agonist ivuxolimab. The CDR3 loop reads CASSQERGVYEWGTEAFF. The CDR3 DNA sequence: TGCGCCAGCAGCCAAGAAAGGGGGGTGTATGAATGGGGCACTGAAGCTTTCTTT.